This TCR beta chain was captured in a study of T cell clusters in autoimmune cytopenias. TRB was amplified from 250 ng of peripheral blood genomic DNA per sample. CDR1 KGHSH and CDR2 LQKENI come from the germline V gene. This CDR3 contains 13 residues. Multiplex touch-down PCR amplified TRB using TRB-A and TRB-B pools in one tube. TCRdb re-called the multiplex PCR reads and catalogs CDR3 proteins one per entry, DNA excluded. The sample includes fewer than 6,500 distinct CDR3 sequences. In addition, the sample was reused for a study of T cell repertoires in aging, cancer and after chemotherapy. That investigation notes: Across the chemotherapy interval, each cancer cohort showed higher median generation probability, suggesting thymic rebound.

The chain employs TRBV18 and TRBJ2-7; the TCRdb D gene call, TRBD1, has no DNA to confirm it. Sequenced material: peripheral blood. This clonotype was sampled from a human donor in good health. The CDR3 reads CASSADRTYEQYF.